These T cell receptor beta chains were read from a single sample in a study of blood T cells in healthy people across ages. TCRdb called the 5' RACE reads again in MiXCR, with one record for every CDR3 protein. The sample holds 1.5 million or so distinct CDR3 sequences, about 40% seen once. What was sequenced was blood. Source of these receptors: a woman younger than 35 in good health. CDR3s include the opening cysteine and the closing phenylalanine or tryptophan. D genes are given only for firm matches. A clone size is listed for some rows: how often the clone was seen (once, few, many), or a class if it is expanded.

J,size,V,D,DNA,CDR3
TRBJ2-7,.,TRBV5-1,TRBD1,TGCGCCAGCAGCTCCCAGACAGGGGGCATCGGCGAGCAGTACTTC,CASSSQTGGIGEQYF
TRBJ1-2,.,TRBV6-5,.,TGTGCCACCTCTTTGGGCCTTTTTAACTATGGCTACACCTTC,CATSLGLFNYGYTF
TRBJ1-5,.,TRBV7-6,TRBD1,TGTGCCAGCAGCTTAGCCAGGGGGGAACGGCCCCAGCATTTT,CASSLARGERPQHF
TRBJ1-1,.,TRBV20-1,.,TGCAGTGCTACCTCGCTGACACCACAGAGTGAAGCTTTCTTT,CSATSLTPQSEAFF
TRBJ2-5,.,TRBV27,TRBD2,TGTGCCACTGCTAGCGGGAGGGCCAATGAGCAGTACTTC,CATASGRANEQYF
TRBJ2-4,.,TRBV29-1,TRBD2,TGCAGCGTGGTTAGCGGGGGGGCCGCTGAGCAGTACTTC,CSVVSGGAAEQYF
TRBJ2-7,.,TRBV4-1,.,TGCGCCAGCAGCCAAGGACAGAGCGCCTGCGAGCAGTACTTC,CASSQGQSACEQYF
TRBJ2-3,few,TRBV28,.,TGTGCCAGCAGCCCCGTTGCGGTTCGGGATACGCAGTATTTT,CASSPVAVRDTQYF
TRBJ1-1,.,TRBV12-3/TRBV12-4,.,TGTGCCAGCAGTTTATATCAGGCCCCCTCAAACACTGAAGCTTTCTTT,CASSLYQAPSNTEAFF
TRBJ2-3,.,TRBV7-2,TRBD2,TGTGCCAGCAGCTTATACATAGCGGGATTGGATACGCAGTATTTT,CASSLYIAGLDTQYF
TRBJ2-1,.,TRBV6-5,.,TGTGCCAGCAGTTACCGGCCCGTACACCAGGTGTTCTTC,CASSYRPVHQVFF
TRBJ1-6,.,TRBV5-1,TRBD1,TGCGCCAGCAGCTTACACCTCCCGGGACAGGGCAATTCACCCCTCCACTTT,CASSLHLPGQGNSPLHF
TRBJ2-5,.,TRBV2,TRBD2,TGTGCCAGCAGTGAAGTTAGCGGGGGCGGGGAGACCCAGTACTTC,CASSEVSGGGETQYF
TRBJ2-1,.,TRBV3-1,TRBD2,TGTGCCAGCAGCCAACGGACTAGCGAGCTCTACAATGAGCAGTTCTTC,CASSQRTSELYNEQFF
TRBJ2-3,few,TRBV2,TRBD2,TGTGCCAGCAGTGACTACGGGAAAGCGGGGACAGATACGCAGTATTTT,CASSDYGKAGTDTQYF
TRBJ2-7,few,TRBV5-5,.,TGTGCCAGCAGCGACGAGGGGTTTTCCTACGAGCAGTACTTC,CASSDEGFSYEQYF
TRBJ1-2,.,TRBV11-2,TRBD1,TGTGCCAGCAGCTTAGTTAAGGGGGCGGCTAACTATGGCTACACCTTC,CASSLVKGAANYGYTF
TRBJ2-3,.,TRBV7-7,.,TGTGCCAGCAGCTTAAATAGCGGGACAGGCACAGATACGCAGTATTTT,CASSLNSGTGTDTQYF
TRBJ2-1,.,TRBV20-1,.,TGCAGTGCTAGAGATCGTCGCGACAGCTCCTACAATGAGCAGTTCTTC,CSARDRRDSSYNEQFF
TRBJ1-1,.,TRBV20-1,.,TGCAGTGCTAGAGACCCCGATTTTGATGGTTCGACTGAAGCTTTCTTT,CSARDPDFDGSTEAFF
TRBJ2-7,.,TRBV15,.,TGTGCCACCAGCGGCCGGGCGTCGCCCTCCTACGAGCAGTACTTC,CATSGRASPSYEQYF
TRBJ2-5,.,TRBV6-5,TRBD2,TGTGCCAGCAGTTACTCGGGGACTAGCCTGGGGGGGAATGAGCAGTACTTC,CASSYSGTSLGGNEQYF
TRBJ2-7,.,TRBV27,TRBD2,TGTGCCAGCAGTTGGGGACTAGCGATCCCCTACGAGCAGTACTTC,CASSWGLAIPYEQYF
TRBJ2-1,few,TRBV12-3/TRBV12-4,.,TGTGCCAGCAGTTTAGCGCTAACAGGGCCTCGGTTCTTC,CASSLALTGPRFF
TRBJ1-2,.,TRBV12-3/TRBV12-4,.,TGTGCCAGCAGTCTACAGGGTAGCACTAACTATGGCTACACCTTC,CASSLQGSTNYGYTF
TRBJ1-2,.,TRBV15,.,TGTGCCACCAGCGAGAACCCGGGGTCTTACACCTTC,CATSENPGSYTF
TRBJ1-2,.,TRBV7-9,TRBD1,TGTGCCAGCAGTACCCGGACAGGAGGATATGGCTACACCTTC,CASSTRTGGYGYTF
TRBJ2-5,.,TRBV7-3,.,TGTGCCAGCAGCTGGATGGCGGCAGAGACCCAGTACTTC,CASSWMAAETQYF
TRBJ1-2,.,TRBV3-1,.,TGTGCCAGCAGCCAAGCCGCCAGGGGATCTTATGGCTACACCTTC,CASSQAARGSYGYTF
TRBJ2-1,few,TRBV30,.,TGTGCCGGGAGTGCCTTGGGCGAGCAGTTCTTC,CAGSALGEQFF
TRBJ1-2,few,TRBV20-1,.,TGCAGTGCTAGAAGTGGAGACAGCCTCTATGGCTACACCTTC,CSARSGDSLYGYTF
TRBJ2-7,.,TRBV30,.,TGTGCCTGGAGTGTACGATTCGAGCAGTACTTC,CAWSVRFEQYF
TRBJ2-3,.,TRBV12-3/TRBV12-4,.,TGTGCCGTTACCCTCTCGAGCACAGATACGCAGTATTTT,CAVTLSSTDTQYF
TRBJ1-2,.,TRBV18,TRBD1,TGTGCCGGCTCACCCCGGACAGGGGACTATGGCTACACCTTC,CAGSPRTGDYGYTF
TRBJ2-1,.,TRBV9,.,TGTGCCAGCAGCGTAGAAGTTAGGGGCGACTCCTACAATGAGCAGTTCTTC,CASSVEVRGDSYNEQFF
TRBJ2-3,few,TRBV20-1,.,TGCAGTGCTAGAGGGTGGGAAGATACGCAGTATTTT,CSARGWEDTQYF
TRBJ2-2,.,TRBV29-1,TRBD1,TGCAGCGTTGAACTAGGGACAGGGGGCGCCGAGCTGTTTTTT,CSVELGTGGAELFF
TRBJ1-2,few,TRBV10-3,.,TGTGCCATCAGACAGGGTTCTGTCTATGGCTACACCTTC,CAIRQGSVYGYTF
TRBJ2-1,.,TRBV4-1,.,TGCGCCAGCAGCCAAGCCCAACTCCGGGATGAGCAGTTCTTC,CASSQAQLRDEQFF
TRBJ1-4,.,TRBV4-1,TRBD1,TGCGCCAGCAGCCAAGTCGGGACAGTCAATGAAAAACTGTTTTTT,CASSQVGTVNEKLFF
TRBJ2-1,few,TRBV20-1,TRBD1,TGCAGTGTTGTGGACAGGGTCAATGAGCAGTTCTTC,CSVVDRVNEQFF
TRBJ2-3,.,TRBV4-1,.,TGCGCCAGCAGCCCCCCGGAAGGCCAGTACACAGATACGCAGTATTTT,CASSPPEGQYTDTQYF
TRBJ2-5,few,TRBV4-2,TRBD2,TGTGCCAGCAGCCCCAGGACTAGCGGATCTGATGAGACCCAGTACTTC,CASSPRTSGSDETQYF
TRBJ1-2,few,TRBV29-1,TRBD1,TGCAGCGTTGGGAAACAGGGGGCTTACTATGGCTACACCTTC,CSVGKQGAYYGYTF
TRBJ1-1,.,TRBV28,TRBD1,TGTGCCAGCAGCCCCGGGACAGGGGGCTGGAACACTGAAGCTTTCTTT,CASSPGTGGWNTEAFF
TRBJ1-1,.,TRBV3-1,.,TGTGCCAGCAGCCAATCCCAGGGTGGGAACACTGAAGCTTTCTTT,CASSQSQGGNTEAFF
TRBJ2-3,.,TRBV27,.,TGTGCCAGCAGTGTAAAGTGGGGCACAGATACGCAGTATTTT,CASSVKWGTDTQYF
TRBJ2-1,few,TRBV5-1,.,TGCGCCAGCAGCGAGCTGGAGGGGAAATACAATGAGCAGTTCTTC,CASSELEGKYNEQFF
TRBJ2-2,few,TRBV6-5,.,TGTGCCAGCAGCGACAGGAGTGCAAGCACCGGGGAGCTGTTTTTT,CASSDRSASTGELFF
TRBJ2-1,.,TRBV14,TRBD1,TGTGCCAGCAGCCGACGGACAGGGATGAGTGAGCAGTTCTTC,CASSRRTGMSEQFF
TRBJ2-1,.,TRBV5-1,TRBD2,TGCGCCAGCAGCATACCCGGGACTAGAGGCGAGCGTGAGCAGTTCTTC,CASSIPGTRGEREQFF
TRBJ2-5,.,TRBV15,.,TGTGCCACCAGCAGAGATTCGGGAAGGGGCCGGGAGACCCAGTACTTC,CATSRDSGRGRETQYF
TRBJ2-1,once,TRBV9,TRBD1,TGTGCCAGCAGCGCACGGGGACAGTACAATGAGCAGTTCTTC,CASSARGQYNEQFF
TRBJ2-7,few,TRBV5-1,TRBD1,TGCGCCAGCAGCCTGGGACAGGGGGTGTGCGAGCAGTACTTC,CASSLGQGVCEQYF
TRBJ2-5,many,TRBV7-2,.,TGTGCCAGCAGCTTAATTCAGGGAAGAGAGACCCAGTACTTC,CASSLIQGRETQYF
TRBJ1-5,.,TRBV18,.,TGTGCCAGCTCACCAGACGGGGCTTATCAGCCCCAGCATTTT,CASSPDGAYQPQHF
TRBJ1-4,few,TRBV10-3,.,TGTGCCATCAGTGATCCCCTTGCAACTAATGAAAAACTGTTTTTT,CAISDPLATNEKLFF
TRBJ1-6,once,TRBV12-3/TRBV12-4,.,TGTGCTCTCGGGACATCTAATTCACCCCCCCACTTT,CALGTSNSPPHF
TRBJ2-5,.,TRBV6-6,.,TGTGCCAGCATCCCCCCACAGGGCGGAGAGACCCAGTACTTC,CASIPPQGGETQYF